This T cell receptor (beta chain) was captured in a study of cytomegalovirus exposure and HLA in healthy donors. Study-wide results and limits: A further, later analysis showed that HLA-associated TCR beta chains (compared with equally common others) were more clonally expanded. CMV antigen specificity of three CMV-associated chains was confirmed in vitro. For presence/absence analyses, sequencing depth was assumed to be roughly uniform across donors. A later analysis by the authors found several of the most significant clusters apparently linked to common viral pathogens.

As concerns this clone: Its target is unknown.

The CDR3 runs to 15 residues. V lost 8 bases and J lost 3; bases outside the gene matches: 9. Vbeta (60) and Jbeta (13) primers were used in the PCR. Some clones are missing from TCRdb's copy, which holds only in-frame ones; the method was immunoSEQ multiplex PCR. The data hold 150,000 to 200,000 clones, with around 80% observed a single time. The receptor was isolated from a woman under 30 in good health and CMV-seropositive. This sequence joins TRBV23-1 and TRBJ2-4; TRBD1 matches 8 bases. TRBV23-1 is designated an ORF whose function remains uncertain. What was sequenced was PBMCs. CDR3 sequence (DNA): TGCGCCAGCGGATCAGGGGGCTGGGACAAAAACATTCAGTACTTC. Its translation: CASGSGGWDKNIQYF.